What follows are 27 T cell receptor beta chains derived from one specimen sequenced in a study of blood T cell repertoires in COVID-19 (dated by TCRdb to 2018 to 2021). The library was obtained by the immunoSEQ multiplex PCR assay. Imported from immuneACCESS, the table was reduced by TCRdb to in-frame sequences with V and J called. These copies leave out some clones; in studies compared against another copy, an unresolved V gene accounts for under half, and the cause of the remainder is not known. The sample data list about 96,000 clones, and around three quarters of these were observed just once. The top ten clones comprise 8.7% of the sample. The sequencing input was peripheral blood. These receptors came from a man over 45 who had recovered from COVID-19.

The chain carries TRBV12-3 or TRBV12-4 and TRBJ1-5; D possibly corresponds to TRBD1 (5 bases). This CDR3 has 13 residues. The V end lost 4 bases, the J end lost 5 bases, and 9 bases lay between the germline ends. DNA of the CDR3: TGTGCCAGCAGTTGGAGGGGCGATCAGCCCCAGCATTTT. Translating it yields CASSWRGDQPQHF.

This sequence joins TRBV6-6 and TRBJ1-6; TRBD1 matches 8 bases. The trim removed 5 bases at V and 7 bases at J, leaving 10 bases unmatched. Germline CDR1 MNHNY, CDR2 SVGAGI (reference sequence). The CDR3 sequence is 16 residues long. In DNA form, the CDR3 reads TGTGCCAGCAGTCAAGACGACAGGGGTCGGAATTCACCCCTCCACTTT. This gives the protein CASSQDDRGRNSPLHF.

The chain recombines TRBV7-9 with TRBJ2-7; unclear D gene. The CDR3 sequence is 11 residues long. CDR1 and CDR2 (germline): SEHNR, FQNEAQ (reference sequence). V gave up 10 bases and J gave up 5 bases, with 12 bases separating them. The CDR3: CATAWSHEQYF. The DNA of the CDR3 is TGTGCCACCGCGTGGTCCCACGAGCAGTACTTC. The full variable domain, completed using reference TRBV7-9 and TRBJ2-7, is DTGVSQNPRHKITKRGQNVTFRCDPISEHNRLYWYRQTLGQGPEFLTYFQNEAQLEKSRLLSDRFSAERPKGSFSTLEIQRTEQGDSAMYLCATAWSHEQYFGPGTRLTVT.

The chain recombines TRBV5-5 with TRBJ2-1, with TRBD2 identical over 12 bases. Germline CDR1 reads SGHKS; CDR2 reads YYEKEE (reference sequence). The length of the CDR3 is 16 residues. V shed 4 bases and J 4 bases; nucleotides not matched to a gene: 6. CDR3 bases: TGTGCCAGCAGCCCTAGCGGGGGGGCCTATTACAATGAGCAGTTCTTC. This sequence encodes CASSPSGGAYYNEQFF.

The rearrangement uses TRBV6-4 and TRBJ2-3; D is perhaps TRBD2 (6 bases). Germline CDR1 reads MRHNA; CDR2 reads SNTAGT. The V gene lost 5 bases and the J gene lost 3 bases, with 18 bases spanning the gap. This CDR3 has 16 amino acids. CDR3 loop: CASSNQVGGGTDTQYF. In nucleotides, the CDR3 is TGTGCCAGCAGTAACCAAGTCGGGGGAGGTACAGATACGCAGTATTTT.

The chain carries TRBV5-1 and TRBJ2-5, with 9 bases matching TRBD2. Looked up from germline, CDR1 is SGHRS and CDR2 is YFSETQ. The CDR3 length is 15 residues. Trimming cost V 4 bases and J 1 base; bases outside gene matches: 5. The CDR3 loop is CASSLLAGVQETQYF. CDR3 nucleotides: TGCGCCAGCAGCCTATTAGCGGGGGTCCAAGAGACCCAGTACTTC. The variable domain in full, completed from reference TRBV5-1 and TRBJ2-5, reads KAGVTQTPRYLIKTRGQQVTLSCSPISGHRSVSWYQQTPGQGLQFLFEYFSETQRNKGNFPGRFSGRQFSNSRSEMNVSTLELGDSALYLCASSLLAGVQETQYFGPGTRLLVL.

The chain is built from TRBV7-3 and TRBJ2-1; D is possibly TRBD1 (6 bases). Between the trimmed V and J ends, which lost 3 bases and 7 bases, there was a span of 16 bases. CDR3 length: 15 amino acids. Germline assignment: CDR1 SGHTA and CDR2 FQGTGA. CDR3 loop: CASSLTGMGWNEQFF. Here the CDR3 DNA reads TGTGCCAGCAGCTTGACAGGTATGGGGTGGAATGAGCAGTTCTTC.

This clone was observed a handful of times. This chain connects TRBV7-2 to TRBJ2-2; 11 bases agree with TRBD2. Losses at the gene ends were 5 bases for V and 4 bases for J; bases not matched to a gene: 9. CDR3 length: 17 amino acids. CDR1 and CDR2 from the germline V gene are SGHTA and FQGNSA. CDR3 bases: TGTGCCAGCAGCCCGACTAGCGGGATGGTTTTCACCGGGGAGCTGTTTTTT. Residues: CASSPTSGMVFTGELFF.

The chain carries TRBV27 and TRBJ1-4, with TRBD1 matching 11 bases. CDR3 size: 14 residues. V trimming: 3 bases; J trimming: 10 bases; junction bases outside the gene matches: 4. Germline CDR1 MNHEY, CDR2 SMNVEV (reference sequence). Here the CDR3 DNA reads TGTGCCAGCAGTTTTGGGGACAGGGGGGGAAAACTGTTTTTT. It codes for CASSFGDRGGKLFF.

V and J are TRBV5-6 and TRBJ1-6; 8 bases are a match to TRBD1. J lost 8 bases, V lost 4 bases, and 2 bases had no gene match. The CDR3 is 13 residues long. Germline CDR1 is SGHDT and CDR2 is YYEEEE. The CDR3 sequence: CASSADRDSPLHF. Here the CDR3 DNA reads TGTGCCAGCAGCGCGGACAGGGATTCACCCCTCCACTTT.

This clone has only a few counts. The chain links TRBV6-5 to TRBJ1-5, with 7 bases matching TRBD1. Trimming took 8 bases from V and 4 from J; bases not matched to a gene: 2. This CDR3 has 12 amino acids. Germline V gene sequence: CDR1 MNHEY, CDR2 SVGAGI. CDR3 in DNA: TGTGCCAGCGGGACAGTTAATCAGCCCCAGCATTTT. Residues: CASGTVNQPQHF.

V usage is TRBV9 and J usage is TRBJ2-1, with D perhaps TRBD1 (5 bases). The germline CDR1 and CDR2 sequences are SGDLS and YYNGEE. The ends were cut back, 4 bases at V and 5 bases at J, with 10 bases in the middle. The CDR3 loop spans 13 amino acids. As DNA, the CDR3 is TGTGCCAGCAGCAGAGACAGAAACAATGAGCAGTTCTTC. Protein sequence: CASSRDRNNEQFF.

This sequence joins TRBV28 and TRBJ2-7; D might be TRBD2 (6 bases). The germline V gene encodes CDR1 MDHEN and CDR2 SYDVKM. Deletions cut 7 bases from V and 2 bases from J, with 9 bases between. The CDR3 consists of 12 residues. CDR3 protein: CASTAGTYEQYF. The CDR3 DNA reads as TGTGCCAGCACTGCGGGAACCTACGAGCAGTACTTC.

The rearrangement links TRBV21-1 to TRBJ2-7; TRBD2 was called by the table and not checked on the DNA. TRBV21-1 is designated a pseudogene. The CDR3 totals 15 residues. The CDR3 DNA reads TGTGCCAGCAGCAAAGTTGCGGTGAGGGCCTACGAGCAGTACTTC. It codes for CASSKVAVRAYEQYF.

The chain combines TRBV6-5 with TRBJ1-3, with 7 bases fitting TRBD1. J lost 7 bases, V lost 5 bases, and 2 bases had no gene match. This CDR3 has 12 residues. CDR1 MNHEY and CDR2 SVGAGI come from the germline V gene. The CDR3 nucleotides read TGTGCCAGCAGTATGACAGGGAACACCATATATTTT. Translating it yields CASSMTGNTIYF.

Turning to this clone: Its ends do not fully match the called genes, so a read error is possible. The chain carries TRBV5-1 and TRBJ2-2; 7 nucleotides match TRBD1. The CDR3 has 15 residues. The germline V gene encodes CDR1 SGHRS and CDR2 YFSETQ. The CDR3 DNA reads TGCGCCAGCAGCTTGGAACAGGGGAACAACGGGGAGCTGTTTTTT. It encodes CASSLEQGNNGELFF.

This sequence joins TRBV28 and TRBJ1-1; D is possibly TRBD1 (5 bases). The germline V gene has CDR1 MDHEN and CDR2 SYDVKM. Trimming left V 5 bases short and J 4 bases short, with 8 bases between. The CDR3 runs 12 residues. CDR3 region: CASSIQVTEAFF. CDR3 DNA sequence: TGTGCCAGCAGTATACAGGTCACTGAAGCTTTCTTT.

The gene calls are TRBV9 and TRBJ2-7, with D perhaps matching TRBD2 (5 bases). CDR3 length: 14 amino acids. CDR1 is SGDLS and CDR2 is YYNGEE in the germline V gene. The germline V and J ends were trimmed by 3 bases and 6 bases, with 16 bases remaining between them. CDR3 nucleotide sequence: TGTGCCAGCAGCGCCCTACTAGACCGATCCGAGCAGTACTTC. Translating it yields CASSALLDRSEQYF. The full variable domain, with the rest looked up from reference TRBV9 and TRBJ2-7, is DSGVTQTPKHLITATGQRVTLRCSPRSGDLSVYWYQQSLDQGLQFLIQYYNGEERAKGNILERFSAQQFPDLHSELNLSSLELGDSALYFCASSALLDRSEQYFGPGTRLTVT.

The chain combines TRBV7-2 with TRBJ1-2, with 7 bases that match TRBD1. The germline gives CDR1 SGHTA, CDR2 FQGNSA. This CDR3 region has 15 residues. J lost 6 bases, V lost 6 bases, and 13 bases had no gene match. The CDR3 sequence: CASRYRSTGNNGYTF. The CDR3 bases are TGTGCCAGCAGGTACAGATCGACAGGGAATAATGGCTACACCTTC. Drawing the rest from reference TRBV7-2 and TRBJ1-2, the complete variable domain is GAGVSQSPSNKVTEKGKDVELRCDPISGHTALYWYRQSLGQGLEFLIYFQGNSAPDKSGLPSDRFSAERTGGSVSTLTIQRTQQEDSAVYLCASRYRSTGNNGYTFGSGTRLTVV.

This CDR3 reads CASSFDGTGGTEAFF. The DNA of the CDR3 is TGTGCCAGCAGTTTCGACGGGACAGGGGGCACTGAAGCTTTCTTT. The rearrangement links TRBV6-6 to TRBJ1-1; 11 nucleotides match TRBD1. V shed 4 bases, J shed 4 bases, and the junction held 5 bases outside the gene matches. Looked up from germline, CDR1 is MNHNY and CDR2 is SVGAGI (reference sequence). CDR3 length equals 15 residues.

This clone was observed a single time. The chain recombines TRBV6-5 with TRBJ2-1; D may be TRBD2 (7 bases). The CDR3 has 14 residues. The V gene lost 5 bases and the J gene lost 6 bases, with 14 bases spanning the gap. Per germline, CDR1 MNHEY and CDR2 SVGAGI. The DNA for the CDR3 is TGTGCCAGCAGTCCTGGGGGGGCCGGCAATGAGCAGTTCTTC. This encodes CASSPGGAGNEQFF.

V is TRBV7-8 and J is TRBJ1-2; 9 bases align to TRBD1. Germline V gene sequence: CDR1 SGHVS, CDR2 FQNEAQ. The CDR3 has 13 residues. J was trimmed by 6 bases and V by 5 bases; bases with no gene match: 4. Written as DNA, the CDR3 is TGTGCCAGCAGCCCTAGGACAGGGGATGGCTACACCTTC. It yields the protein CASSPRTGDGYTF. The full variable domain, its missing parts supplied by reference TRBV7-8 and TRBJ1-2, is GAGVSQSPRYKVAKRGQDVALRCDPISGHVSLFWYQQALGQGPEFLTYFQNEAQLDKSGLPSDRFFAERPEGSVSTLKIQRTQQEDSAVYLCASSPRTGDGYTFGSGTRLTVV.

The chain combines TRBV7-2 with TRBJ1-6; D not resolved. This CDR3 spans 14 amino acids. Germline V lookup: CDR1 SGHTA, CDR2 FQGNSA. V shed 2 bases and J shed 7 bases, with 9 bases lying between them. As DNA, the CDR3 is TGTGCCAGCAGCTTATCTTACGGGAATTCACCCCTCCACTTT. Its protein is CASSLSYGNSPLHF.

The chain employs TRBV2 and TRBJ1-5, with TRBD1 as a possible D gene (5 bases). The CDR3 sequence is 14 residues long. V shed 6 bases and J shed 5 bases, with 14 bases lying between them. CDR1 is SNHLY, CDR2 FYNNEI, per germline. DNA of the CDR3: TGTGCCAGCAGGAAGGACCCGGGGGATCAGCCCCAGCATTTT. Translated, it gives CASRKDPGDQPQHF.

This clone was observed a few times. The chain has TRBV14 and TRBJ1-1, with 9 bases matching TRBD1. The CDR3 has 16 residues. J lost 1 base, V lost 3 bases, and 6 bases had no gene match. CDR1 and CDR2 (germline): SGHDN, FVKESK. This CDR3 is CASSQQPGQGNTEAFF. CDR3 bases: TGTGCCAGCAGCCAGCAACCGGGACAGGGGAACACTGAAGCTTTCTTT.

The gene calls are TRBV19 and TRBJ1-2, with D possibly TRBD1 on 5 matching bases. The CDR3 is 15 residues long. Trimming removed 7 bases at V and 0 bases at J, with 15 bases between. Per the germline V gene, CDR1 is LNHDA and CDR2 is SQIVND (reference sequence). Here the CDR3 reads CASTMLGGANYGYTF. The CDR3, as DNA: TGTGCCAGTACTATGCTCGGGGGTGCTAACTATGGCTACACCTTC. The whole variable domain, remainder taken from reference TRBV19 and TRBJ1-2, is DGGITQSPKYLFRKEGQNVTLSCEQNLNHDAMYWYRQDPGQGLRLIYYSQIVNDFQKGDIAEGYSVSREKKESFPLTVTSAQKNPTAFYLCASTMLGGANYGYTFGSGTRLTVV.

In this sample, this clone turned up a few times. The V gene is TRBV6-2 or TRBV6-3, the J gene TRBJ2-7, with TRBD1 matching 8 bases. The CDR3 consists of 17 residues. CDR1 is MNHEY, CDR2 SVGEGT, per germline. With 2 bases clipped from V and 6 bases from J, the junction kept 15 bases outside the gene matches. The CDR3 DNA follows: TGTGCCAGCAGTTACCCCAGACAGGGGACCGCCCGGGGCGAGCAGTACTTC. Translation: CASSYPRQGTARGEQYF.